This T cell receptor beta chain was retrieved from a study of PD-1 blockade in classical Hodgkin lymphoma. Study-wide results and limits: Newly diagnosed patients were reported to start with lower TCR diversity than healthy donors.

On this clone: Antigen unknown.

Every patient had relapsed following autologous stem cell transplantation, and cohorts differed in brentuximab vedotin exposure. The repertoire was sequenced with immunoSEQ multiplex PCR; TCRdb's copy has only in-frame clones and lacks some. The data contain tens of thousands of clones, approximately 90% of them seen just once; the ten biggest clones take up roughly 5%. Per the germline V gene, CDR1 is ENHRY and CDR2 is SYGVKD. There are 14 residues in the CDR3. Trimming stripped 7 bases from V and 9 bases from J, with 19 bases between. This receptor was obtained from a human donor with classical Hodgkin lymphoma. The material sequenced was peripheral blood mononuclear cells (PBMCs), taken before the second cycle of nivolumab. The chain links TRBV10-3 to TRBJ2-1; perhaps D is TRBD1 or TRBD2 (6 bases each). The CDR3 is CAITSAGGLLEQFF. The CDR3, as DNA: TGTGCCATCACGTCAGCTGGGGGGCTTCTTGAGCAGTTCTTC.